The entry below gives a single T cell receptor (beta chain) sequence along with its context. Deep sequencing aimed at 1 in 200,000 to 1 in 1 million T cells' resolution. Profiled with immunoSEQ multiplex PCR; TCRdb holds only in-frame clones, not every one. The sample includes about 160,000 clones, 81% of them seen just once. The sample is drawn from a study of cytotoxic CD8 clonotypes in ibrutinib-treated CLL. Study-wide context: Among patients, roughly 25 responded partially and 2 completely; around 15 then stayed remitted and 12 progressed after median approximately 72 months.

CDR3 length equals 13 residues. V was clipped by 7 bases and J by 2 bases, with 11 bases between them. Germline lookup yields CDR1 MNHNS and CDR2 SASEGT. The sequences come from PBMCs, collected after 12 months of ibrutinib treatment. The V and J genes are TRBV6-1 and TRBJ2-5, with D perhaps TRBD1 (5 bases). This clonotype was sampled from a human donor with chronic lymphocytic leukemia. CDR3 sequence (DNA): TGTGCCAGCATCTCCGACAGTCAAGAGACCCAGTACTTC. It encodes CASISDSQETQYF.